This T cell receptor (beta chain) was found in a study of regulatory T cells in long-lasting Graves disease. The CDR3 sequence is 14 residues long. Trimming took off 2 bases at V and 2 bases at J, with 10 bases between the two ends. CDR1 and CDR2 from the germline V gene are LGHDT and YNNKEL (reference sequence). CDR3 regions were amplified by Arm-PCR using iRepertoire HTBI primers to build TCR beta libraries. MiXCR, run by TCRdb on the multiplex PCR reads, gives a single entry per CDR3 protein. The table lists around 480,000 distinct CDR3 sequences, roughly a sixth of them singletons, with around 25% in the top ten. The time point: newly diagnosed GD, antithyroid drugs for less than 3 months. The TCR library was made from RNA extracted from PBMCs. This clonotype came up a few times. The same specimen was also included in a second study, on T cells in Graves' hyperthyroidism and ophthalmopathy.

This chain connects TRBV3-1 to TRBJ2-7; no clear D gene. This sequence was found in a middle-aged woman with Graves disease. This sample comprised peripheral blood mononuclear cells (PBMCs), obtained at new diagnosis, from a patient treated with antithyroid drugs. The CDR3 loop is CASSQLRRTYEQYF. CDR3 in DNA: TGTGCCAGCAGCCAACTGAGGCGCACCTACGAGCAGTACTTC.